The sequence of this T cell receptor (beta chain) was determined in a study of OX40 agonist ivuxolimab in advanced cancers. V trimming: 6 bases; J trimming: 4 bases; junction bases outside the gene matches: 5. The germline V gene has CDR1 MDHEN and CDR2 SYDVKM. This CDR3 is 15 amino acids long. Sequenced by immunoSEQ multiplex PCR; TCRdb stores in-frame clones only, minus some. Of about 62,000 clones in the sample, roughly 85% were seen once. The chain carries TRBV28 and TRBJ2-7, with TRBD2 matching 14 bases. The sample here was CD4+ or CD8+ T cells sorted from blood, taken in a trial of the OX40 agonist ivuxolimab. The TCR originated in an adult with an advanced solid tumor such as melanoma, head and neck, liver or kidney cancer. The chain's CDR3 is CASSDGTSGSYEQYF. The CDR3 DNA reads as TGTGCCAGCAGCGACGGGACTAGCGGGAGTTACGAGCAGTACTTC.